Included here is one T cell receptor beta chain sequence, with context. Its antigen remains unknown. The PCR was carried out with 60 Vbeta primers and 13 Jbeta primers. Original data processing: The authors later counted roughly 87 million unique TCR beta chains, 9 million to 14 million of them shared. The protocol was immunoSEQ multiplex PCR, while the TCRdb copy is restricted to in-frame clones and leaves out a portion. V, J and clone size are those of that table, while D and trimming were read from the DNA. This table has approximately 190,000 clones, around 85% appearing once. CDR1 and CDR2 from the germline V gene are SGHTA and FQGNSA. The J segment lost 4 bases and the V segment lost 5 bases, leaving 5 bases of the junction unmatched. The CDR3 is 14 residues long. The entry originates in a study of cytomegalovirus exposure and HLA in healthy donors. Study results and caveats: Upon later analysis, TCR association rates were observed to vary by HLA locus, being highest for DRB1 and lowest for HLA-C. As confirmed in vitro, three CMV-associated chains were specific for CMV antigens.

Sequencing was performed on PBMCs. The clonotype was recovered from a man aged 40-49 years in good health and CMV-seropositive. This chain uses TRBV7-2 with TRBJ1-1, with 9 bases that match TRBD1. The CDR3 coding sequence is TGTGCCAGCAGCGTTGACAGGGGGGCCACTGAAGCTTTCTTT. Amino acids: CASSVDRGATEAFF.